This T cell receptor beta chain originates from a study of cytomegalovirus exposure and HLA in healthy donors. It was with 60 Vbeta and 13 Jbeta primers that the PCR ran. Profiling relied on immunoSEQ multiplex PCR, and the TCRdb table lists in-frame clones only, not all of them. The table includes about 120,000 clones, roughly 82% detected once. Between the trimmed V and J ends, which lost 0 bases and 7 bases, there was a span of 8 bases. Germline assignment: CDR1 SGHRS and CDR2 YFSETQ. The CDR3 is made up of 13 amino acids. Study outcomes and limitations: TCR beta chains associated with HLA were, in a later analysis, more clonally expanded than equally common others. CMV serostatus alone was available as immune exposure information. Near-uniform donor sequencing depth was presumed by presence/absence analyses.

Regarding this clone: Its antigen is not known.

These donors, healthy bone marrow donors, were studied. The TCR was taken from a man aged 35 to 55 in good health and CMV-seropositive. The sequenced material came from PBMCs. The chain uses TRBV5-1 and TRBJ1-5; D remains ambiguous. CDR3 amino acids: CASSLGGPQPQHF. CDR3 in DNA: TGCGCCAGCAGCTTGGGTGGGCCCCAGCCCCAGCATTTT.